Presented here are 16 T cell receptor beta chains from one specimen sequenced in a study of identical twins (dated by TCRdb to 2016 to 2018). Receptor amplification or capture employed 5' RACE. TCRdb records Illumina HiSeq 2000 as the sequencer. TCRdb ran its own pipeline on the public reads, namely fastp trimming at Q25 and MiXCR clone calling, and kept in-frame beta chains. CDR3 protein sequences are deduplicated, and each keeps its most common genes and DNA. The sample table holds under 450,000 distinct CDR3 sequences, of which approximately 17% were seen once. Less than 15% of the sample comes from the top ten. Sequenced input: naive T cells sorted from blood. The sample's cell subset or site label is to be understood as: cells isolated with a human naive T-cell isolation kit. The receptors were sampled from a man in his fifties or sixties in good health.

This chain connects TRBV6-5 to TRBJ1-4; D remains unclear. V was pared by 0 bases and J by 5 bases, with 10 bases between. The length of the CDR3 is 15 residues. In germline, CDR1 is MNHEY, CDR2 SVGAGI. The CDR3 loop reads CASSYSGNQNEKLFF. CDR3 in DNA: TGTGCCAGCAGTTACTCTGGCAATCAGAATGAAAAACTGTTTTTT.

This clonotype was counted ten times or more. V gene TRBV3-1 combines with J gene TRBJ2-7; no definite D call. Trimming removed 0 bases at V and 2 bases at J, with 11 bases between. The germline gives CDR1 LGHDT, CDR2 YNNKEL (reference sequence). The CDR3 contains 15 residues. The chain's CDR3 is CASSQEASFTYEQYF. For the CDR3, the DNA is TGTGCCAGCAGCCAAGAGGCGTCTTTTACCTACGAGCAGTACTTC.

Here the CDR3 reads CSASTGTPNTGELFF. In nucleotides, the CDR3 is TGCAGTGCTAGCACCGGGACCCCGAACACCGGGGAGCTGTTTTTT. The chain employs TRBV20-1 and TRBJ2-2, with D perhaps given as TRBD1 or TRBD2 (5 bases each). CDR1 DFQATT and CDR2 SNEGSKA come from the germline V gene (reference sequence). V shed 3 bases and J shed 0 bases, with 11 bases lying between them. This CDR3 comprises 15 residues.

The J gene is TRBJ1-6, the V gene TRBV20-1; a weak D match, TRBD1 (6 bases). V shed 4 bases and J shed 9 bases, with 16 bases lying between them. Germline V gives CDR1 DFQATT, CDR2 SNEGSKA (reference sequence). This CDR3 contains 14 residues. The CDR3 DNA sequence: TGCAGTGCTACGAAGGGGGGTGTCGGTTCACCCCTCCACTTT. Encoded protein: CSATKGGVGSPLHF.

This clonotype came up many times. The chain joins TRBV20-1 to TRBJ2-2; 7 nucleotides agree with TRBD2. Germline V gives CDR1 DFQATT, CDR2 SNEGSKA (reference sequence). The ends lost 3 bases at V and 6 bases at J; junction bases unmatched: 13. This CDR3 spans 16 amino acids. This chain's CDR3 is CSASPWGEGPAGELFF. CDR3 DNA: TGCAGTGCTAGCCCCTGGGGGGAGGGCCCTGCCGGGGAGCTGTTTTTT.

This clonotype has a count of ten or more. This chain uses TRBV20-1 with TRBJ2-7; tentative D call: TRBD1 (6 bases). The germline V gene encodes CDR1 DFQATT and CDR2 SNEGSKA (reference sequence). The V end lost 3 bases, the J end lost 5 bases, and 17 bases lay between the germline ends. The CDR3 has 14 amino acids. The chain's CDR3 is CSARPGHASNEQYF. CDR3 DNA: TGCAGTGCTAGGCCGGGACATGCGTCCAACGAGCAGTACTTC.

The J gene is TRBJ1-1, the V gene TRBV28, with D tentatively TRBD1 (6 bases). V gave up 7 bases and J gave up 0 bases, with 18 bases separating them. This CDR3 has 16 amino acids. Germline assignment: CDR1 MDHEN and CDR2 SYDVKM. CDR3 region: CASKFFPGAMNTEAFF. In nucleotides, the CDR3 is TGTGCCAGCAAATTCTTCCCAGGGGCTATGAACACTGAAGCTTTCTTT.

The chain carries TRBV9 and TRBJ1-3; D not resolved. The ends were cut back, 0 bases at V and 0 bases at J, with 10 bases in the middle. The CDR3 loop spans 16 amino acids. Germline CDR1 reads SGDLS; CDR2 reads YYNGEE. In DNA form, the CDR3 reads TGTGCCAGCAGCGTAGGGGCAGCGGTCTCTGGAAACACCATATATTTT. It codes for CASSVGAAVSGNTIYF.

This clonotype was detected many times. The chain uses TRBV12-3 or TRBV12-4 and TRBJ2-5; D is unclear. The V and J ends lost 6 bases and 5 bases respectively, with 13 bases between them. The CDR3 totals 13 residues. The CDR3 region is CASSLGYRETQYF. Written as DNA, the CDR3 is TGTGCCAGCAGCCTGGGGTACCGGGAGACCCAGTACTTC.

For the CDR3, the DNA is TGCAGTGCTACCACCGAGGGGGCAGCTGGCTACACCTTC. Translation gives CSATTEGAAGYTF. The chain couples TRBV20-1 to TRBJ1-2, with 7 bases aligning to TRBD1. Germline CDR1 DFQATT, CDR2 SNEGSKA (reference sequence). J gave up 7 bases and V 4 bases, and 9 bases lay outside the gene matches. CDR3 length: 13 amino acids.

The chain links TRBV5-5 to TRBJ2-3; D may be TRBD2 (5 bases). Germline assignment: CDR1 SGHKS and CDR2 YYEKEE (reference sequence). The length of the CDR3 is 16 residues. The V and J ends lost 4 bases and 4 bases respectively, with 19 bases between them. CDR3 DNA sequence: TGTGCCAGCAGCCTAATGAGACGGAGGAACTCAGATACGCAGTATTTT. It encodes CASSLMRRRNSDTQYF.

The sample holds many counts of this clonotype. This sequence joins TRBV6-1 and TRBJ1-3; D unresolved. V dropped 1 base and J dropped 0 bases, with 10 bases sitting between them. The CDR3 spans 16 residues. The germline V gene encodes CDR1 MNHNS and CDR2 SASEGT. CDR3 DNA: TGTGCCAGCAGTGAAGAAGACTTTTACTCTGGAAACACCATATATTTT. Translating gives CASSEEDFYSGNTIYF.

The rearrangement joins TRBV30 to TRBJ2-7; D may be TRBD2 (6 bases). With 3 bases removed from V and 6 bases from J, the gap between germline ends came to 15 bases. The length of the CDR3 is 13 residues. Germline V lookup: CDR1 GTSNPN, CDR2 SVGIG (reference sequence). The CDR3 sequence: CAWSKGTPREQYF. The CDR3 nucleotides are TGTGCCTGGAGCAAAGGGACTCCCCGCGAGCAGTACTTC.

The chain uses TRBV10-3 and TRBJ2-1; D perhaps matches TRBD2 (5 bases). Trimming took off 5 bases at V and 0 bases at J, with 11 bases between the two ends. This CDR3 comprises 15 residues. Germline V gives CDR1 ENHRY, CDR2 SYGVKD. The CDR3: CAISLDGNSYNEQFF. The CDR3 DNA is TGTGCCATCAGTTTGGACGGGAACTCCTACAATGAGCAGTTCTTC.

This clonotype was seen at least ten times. The CDR3 bases are TGTGCCACCAGTGATCCACCGGGACAGGGGGCAAATGAGCAGTTCTTC. It codes for CATSDPPGQGANEQFF. This chain uses TRBV24-1 with TRBJ2-1; 12 bases match TRBD1. Germline values: CDR1 KGHDR, CDR2 SFDVKD. Trimming took 3 bases from V and 7 from J; bases not matched to a gene: 6. This CDR3 has 16 amino acids.

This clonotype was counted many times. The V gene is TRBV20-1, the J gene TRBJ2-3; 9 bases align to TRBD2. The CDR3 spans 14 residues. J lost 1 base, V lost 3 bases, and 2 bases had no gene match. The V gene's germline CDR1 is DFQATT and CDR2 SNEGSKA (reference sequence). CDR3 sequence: CSASVAGGTDTQYF. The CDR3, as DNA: TGCAGTGCTAGTGTAGCGGGGGGCACAGATACGCAGTATTTT.